Listed here are 18 T cell receptor beta chains from one sample, sequenced in a study of T cells in localized non-small cell lung cancer. Measured with immunoSEQ multiplex PCR; TCRdb has only the in-frame clones, and not every one. Among 20,000 to 30,000 clones, around 85% were seen once, and the ten largest hold approximately 10%. The sample consisted of peripheral blood, taken before any cancer treatment. The receptor source for this set is a man between 40 and 70 years old with stage III squamous cell lung carcinoma.

The rearrangement joins TRBV5-4 to TRBJ2-2; 12 bases fit TRBD1. With V trimmed by 1 base and J by 4 bases, 5 bases remained unmatched. The CDR3 length is 17 residues. Germline V lookup: CDR1 SGHNT, CDR2 YYREEE (reference sequence). CDR3: CASSLLGQGAGTGELFF. The CDR3 nucleotides are TGTGCCAGCAGCTTGTTGGGACAGGGGGCTGGCACCGGGGAGCTGTTTTTT.

This chain links TRBV2 with TRBJ2-5; no clear D gene. CDR1 and CDR2 from the germline V gene are SNHLY and FYNNEI. This CDR3 comprises 13 residues. The V gene lost 3 bases and the J gene lost 3 bases, with 8 bases spanning the gap. The CDR3 DNA follows: TGTGCCAGCAGTGATTCCAGAAAAGAGACCCAGTACTTC. Translation: CASSDSRKETQYF.

This chain connects TRBV7-8 to TRBJ2-5, with D perhaps being TRBD1 or TRBD2 (5 bases each). Trimming stripped 2 bases from V and 4 bases from J, with 14 bases between. The CDR3 is 15 amino acids. CDR1 SGHVS and CDR2 FQNEAQ come from the germline V gene. CDR3 loop: CASSLFGVGRETQYF. In DNA, the CDR3 is TGTGCCAGCAGCTTATTCGGGGTGGGGCGAGAGACCCAGTACTTC. The full variable domain, in which reference TRBV7-8 and TRBJ2-5 provide the parts outside the CDR3, is GAGVSQSPRYKVAKRGQDVALRCDPISGHVSLFWYQQALGQGPEFLTYFQNEAQLDKSGLPSDRFFAERPEGSVSTLKIQRTQQEDSAVYLCASSLFGVGRETQYFGPGTRLLVL.

Turning to this clone: The conserved final phenylalanine or tryptophan is absent from the CDR3, which likely points to a read error. V gene TRBV6-6 combines with J gene TRBJ2-7; D possibly corresponds to TRBD1 (5 bases). The CDR3 runs to 14 residues. Germline CDR1 and CDR2: MNHNY and SVGAGI (reference sequence). The V end was cut by 0 bases, the J end by 2 bases, with 8 bases between. The CDR3 loop reads CASSYSTVAYEQYI. The CDR3 DNA reads as TGTGCCAGCAGTTACTCGACAGTAGCCTACGAGCAGTACATC.

This clone was seen more than once but under ten times. The chain carries TRBV2 and TRBJ2-7; tentatively, D is TRBD2 (7 bases). CDR1 SNHLY and CDR2 FYNNEI come from the germline V gene. Trimming took 7 bases from V and 7 from J, leaving 23 bases between them. The CDR3 consists of 15 residues. In DNA form, the CDR3 reads TGTGCCAGCAAGATCCGAGCGGAGGGGGGGAGGGAGCAGTACTTC. Encoded protein: CASKIRAEGGREQYF.

V and J are TRBV5-1 and TRBJ2-1; either TRBD1 or TRBD2 may fit D (6 bases each). The CDR3 length is 13 residues. Trimming removed 2 bases at V and 8 bases at J, with 11 bases between. Germline V gene data show CDR1 as SGHRS and CDR2 as YFSETQ. The CDR3 is CASSFIGGDEQFF. As DNA, the CDR3 is TGCGCCAGCAGCTTTATCGGGGGCGATGAGCAGTTCTTC.

V usage is TRBV28 and J usage is TRBJ1-4; D perhaps matches TRBD1 (6 bases). Trimming removed 6 bases from V and 8 bases from J, with 13 bases in between. Germline V CDR1 and CDR2: MDHEN, SYDVKM. The length of the CDR3 is 13 residues. The chain's CDR3 is CASSRNTGEKLFF. The CDR3 DNA reads TGTGCCAGCAGCCGCAACACAGGGGAAAAACTGTTTTTT.

The rearrangement uses TRBV2 and TRBJ2-5; D is possibly TRBD2 (6 bases). Trimming pared 8 bases from V and 7 bases from J, leaving 14 bases between. The length of the CDR3 is 12 residues. Per the germline V gene, CDR1 is SNHLY and CDR2 is FYNNEI. Here the CDR3 DNA reads TGTGCCAGCGGAGGGACCGCCGGGACCCAGTACTTC. Amino acids: CASGGTAGTQYF.

The rearrangement links TRBV6-5 to TRBJ2-4; no reliable D call. Germline V gene lookup returns CDR1 MNHEY and CDR2 SVGAGI. V gave up 2 bases and J gave up 3 bases, with 8 bases separating them. The CDR3 has 14 amino acids. For the CDR3, the DNA is TGTGCCAGCAGTTACAAGGGCATCAAAAACATTCAGTACTTC. Its protein product is CASSYKGIKNIQYF.

CDR3 coding DNA: TGCAGTGCCATACTCTACGAGCAGTACTTC. The encoded protein is CSAILYEQYF. The V and J genes are TRBV20-1 and TRBJ2-7, with D unresolved. Per germline, CDR1 DFQATT and CDR2 SNEGSKA (reference sequence). This CDR3 spans 10 amino acids. Trimming cost V 6 bases and J 3 bases, with 6 bases left between them.

The chain links TRBV5-4 to TRBJ1-4, with a tentative D call TRBD1 (6 bases). Germline V gene data show CDR1 as SGHNT and CDR2 as YYREEE (reference sequence). This CDR3 contains 16 residues. V was pared by 5 bases and J by 2 bases, with 16 bases between. The CDR3 reads CASSWRGATTNEKLFF. The CDR3 nucleotides read TGTGCCAGCAGTTGGAGGGGGGCGACGACTAATGAAAAACTGTTTTTT.

This clone was found a few times. This chain uses TRBV6-1 with TRBJ1-5, with 8 positions matching TRBD1. CDR3 length: 17 residues. Germline CDR1 is MNHNS and CDR2 is SASEGT. V gave up 4 bases and J gave up 4 bases; unmatched junction bases: 12. CDR3 in amino acids: CASSAMGRTGSNQPQHF. The CDR3 bases are TGTGCCAGCAGTGCTATGGGACGGACAGGGTCTAATCAGCCCCAGCATTTT.

The chain employs TRBV7-2 and TRBJ2-3; D unresolved. The CDR3 consists of 16 residues. The germline V and J ends were trimmed by 1 base and 0 bases, with 11 bases remaining between them. In germline, CDR1 is SGHTA, CDR2 FQGNSA. CDR3 nucleotides: TGTGCCAGCAGCTTAGTGTCCAGCCTAAGCACAGATACGCAGTATTTT. Amino acid sequence: CASSLVSSLSTDTQYF.

On this clone itself: The same CDR3 also results from other DNA sequences found in this sample. The chain joins TRBV6-1 to TRBJ2-3; the D is unclear. With 0 bases removed from V and 1 base from J, the gap between germline ends came to 11 bases. The CDR3 runs to 16 residues. CDR1 and CDR2 from the germline V gene are MNHNS and SASEGT. CDR3 in DNA: TGTGCCAGCAGTGAAGCATCCCTGCAACGCACAGATACGCAGTATTTT. Translated, it gives CASSEASLQRTDTQYF.

V is TRBV5-4 and J is TRBJ1-6; 8 bases line up with TRBD1. The V gene's germline CDR1 is SGHNT and CDR2 YYREEE (reference sequence). The CDR3 extends over 15 amino acids. The ends lost 6 bases at V and 9 bases at J; junction bases unmatched: 11. The CDR3 nucleotides are TGTGCCAGCAATCTCGCGGGCAGGGGGCCTTCACCCCTCCACTTT. Translated, it gives CASNLAGRGPSPLHF.

The chain uses TRBV20-1 and TRBJ2-7; D is perhaps TRBD1 (5 bases). CDR1 and CDR2 from the germline V gene are DFQATT and SNEGSKA (reference sequence). The V end lost 6 bases, the J end lost 3 bases, and 9 bases lay between the germline ends. This CDR3 has 11 residues. CDR3 in DNA: TGCAGTGCCATTAGGGGCTACGAGCAGTACTTC. Translation: CSAIRGYEQYF.

In this sample, this clone turned up a few times. The chain links TRBV6-1 to TRBJ1-4; TRBD1 is a possible D gene (6 bases). CDR1 and CDR2 (germline): MNHNS, SASEGT. The ends were cut back, 6 bases at V and 2 bases at J, with 10 bases in the middle. The CDR3 runs 14 residues. The chain's CDR3 is CASRPTGTNEKLFF. In DNA, the CDR3 is TGTGCCAGCAGGCCTACAGGGACTAATGAAAAACTGTTTTTT.

V is TRBV28 and J is TRBJ2-2; 7 nucleotides match TRBD1. The trim removed 7 bases at V and 1 base at J, leaving 6 bases unmatched. CDR3 length: 15 residues. CDR1 and CDR2 from the germline V gene are MDHEN and SYDVKM. DNA of the CDR3: TGTGCCAGCAAATTGGGGGACAGGAACACCGGGGAGCTGTTTTTT. As protein: CASKLGDRNTGELFF.